This paragraph reports one TCR beta chain. The antigen remains undetermined. The sample is drawn from a study of TIL therapy for anti-PD-1-resistant metastatic lung cancer. Study at large: Most patients had lung adenocarcinoma.

Study-level points and caveats: The cohort had more treatment-naive, never-smoker and oncogene-addicted patients than typical.

Germline values: CDR1 LNHDA, CDR2 SQIVND (reference sequence). J lost 3 bases, V lost 4 bases, and 7 bases had no gene match. The CDR3 loop spans 16 amino acids. Sequencing used immunoSEQ v3. Sequencing depth was around 1.9 million read pairs for survey level, about 5-6 million for deep. The assay was immunoSEQ multiplex PCR, and TCRdb's table has in-frame clones only and misses some. The repertoire includes approximately 47,000 clones, around 86% of them detected once, and approximately 5.1% sits in the top ten. As to time point: pre-treatment sample, taken before nivolumab and TIL therapy. Stage 4 NSCLC adults joined between October 2017 and January 2020.

The rearrangement links TRBV19 to TRBJ2-2; 8 bases fit TRBD1. Sequenced material: blood, taken at baseline. The clonotype originates from a person between 25 and 80 years old with non-small cell lung cancer. Here the CDR3 DNA reads TGTGCCAGTAGTACCAGGGGGCAGGGTTACACCGGGGAGCTGTTTTTT. Its protein product is CASSTRGQGYTGELFF.